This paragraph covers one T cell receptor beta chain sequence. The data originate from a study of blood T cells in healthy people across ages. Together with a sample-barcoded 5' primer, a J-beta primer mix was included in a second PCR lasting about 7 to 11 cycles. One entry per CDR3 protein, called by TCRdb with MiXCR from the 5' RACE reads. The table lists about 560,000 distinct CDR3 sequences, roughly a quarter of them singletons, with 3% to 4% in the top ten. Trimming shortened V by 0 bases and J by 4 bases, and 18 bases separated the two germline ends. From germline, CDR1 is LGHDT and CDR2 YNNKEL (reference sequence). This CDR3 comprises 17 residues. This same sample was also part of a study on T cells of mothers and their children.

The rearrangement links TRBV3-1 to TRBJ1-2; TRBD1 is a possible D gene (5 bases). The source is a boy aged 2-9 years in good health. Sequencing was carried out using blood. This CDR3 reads CASSQDPIGALGYGYTF. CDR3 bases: TGTGCCAGCAGCCAAGATCCTATCGGGGCGTTGGGCTATGGCTACACCTTC.